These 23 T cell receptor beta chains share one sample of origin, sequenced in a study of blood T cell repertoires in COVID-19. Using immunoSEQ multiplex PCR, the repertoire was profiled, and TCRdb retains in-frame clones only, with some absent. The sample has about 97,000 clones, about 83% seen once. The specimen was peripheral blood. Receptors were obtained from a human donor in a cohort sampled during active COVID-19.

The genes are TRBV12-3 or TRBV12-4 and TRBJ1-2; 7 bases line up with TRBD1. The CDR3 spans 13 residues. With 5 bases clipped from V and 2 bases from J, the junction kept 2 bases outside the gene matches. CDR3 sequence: CASSTGQNYGYTF. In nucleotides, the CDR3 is TGTGCCAGCAGTACGGGACAGAACTATGGCTACACCTTC.

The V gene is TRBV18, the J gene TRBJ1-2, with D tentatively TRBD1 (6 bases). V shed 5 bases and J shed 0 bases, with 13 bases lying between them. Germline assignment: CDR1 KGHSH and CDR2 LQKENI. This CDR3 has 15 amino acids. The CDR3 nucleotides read TGTGCCAGCTCAATAGGGACATTAGCTAACTATGGCTACACCTTC. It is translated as CASSIGTLANYGYTF.

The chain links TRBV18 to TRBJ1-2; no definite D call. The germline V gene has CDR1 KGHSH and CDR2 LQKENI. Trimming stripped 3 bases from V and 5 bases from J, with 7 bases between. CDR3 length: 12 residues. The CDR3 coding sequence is TGTGCCAGCTCACCTCAGGATTATGGCTACACCTTC. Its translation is CASSPQDYGYTF.

CDR3: CRAVSYNEQFF. CDR3 sequence (DNA): TGCAGGGCCGTCTCCTACAATGAGCAGTTCTTC. This chain joins TRBV20-1 and TRBJ2-1; D gene unclear. Per the germline V gene, CDR1 is DFQATT and CDR2 is SNEGSKA (reference sequence). The CDR3 consists of 11 residues.

The CDR3 loop is CASSTQTGNAYNEQFF. The CDR3 bases are TGCGCCAGCAGCACCCAGACAGGAAATGCCTACAATGAGCAGTTCTTC. V is TRBV5-1 and J is TRBJ2-1; weak D call: TRBD1 (6 bases). The CDR3 spans 16 residues. Germline lookup yields CDR1 SGHRS and CDR2 YFSETQ. The V gene lost 4 bases and the J gene lost 2 bases, with 16 bases spanning the gap.

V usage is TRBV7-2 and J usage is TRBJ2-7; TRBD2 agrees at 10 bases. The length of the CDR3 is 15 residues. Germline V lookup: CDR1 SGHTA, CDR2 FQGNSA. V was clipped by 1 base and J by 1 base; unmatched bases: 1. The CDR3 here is CASSLEAGGSYEQYF. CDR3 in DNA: TGTGCCAGCAGCTTAGAAGCGGGAGGGTCCTACGAGCAGTACTTC.

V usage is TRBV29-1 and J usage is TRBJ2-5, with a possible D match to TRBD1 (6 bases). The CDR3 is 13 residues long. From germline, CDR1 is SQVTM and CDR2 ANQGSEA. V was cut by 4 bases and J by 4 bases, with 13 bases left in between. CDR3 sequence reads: CSVGRDTGETQYF. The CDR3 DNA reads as TGCAGCGTTGGTCGGGACACGGGAGAGACCCAGTACTTC.

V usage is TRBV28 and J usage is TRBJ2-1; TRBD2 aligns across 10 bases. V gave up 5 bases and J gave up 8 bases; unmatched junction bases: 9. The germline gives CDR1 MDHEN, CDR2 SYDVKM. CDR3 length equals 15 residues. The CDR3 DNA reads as TGTGCCAGCAGTACCCTAGCGGGAGCTTCCGATGAGCAGTTCTTC. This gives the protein CASSTLAGASDEQFF.

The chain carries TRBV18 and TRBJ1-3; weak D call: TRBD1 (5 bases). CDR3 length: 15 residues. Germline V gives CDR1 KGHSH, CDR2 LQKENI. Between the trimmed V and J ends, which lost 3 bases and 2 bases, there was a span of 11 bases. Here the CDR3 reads CASSPDVTAGNTIYF. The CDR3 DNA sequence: TGTGCCAGCTCACCGGATGTGACAGCTGGAAACACCATATATTTT.

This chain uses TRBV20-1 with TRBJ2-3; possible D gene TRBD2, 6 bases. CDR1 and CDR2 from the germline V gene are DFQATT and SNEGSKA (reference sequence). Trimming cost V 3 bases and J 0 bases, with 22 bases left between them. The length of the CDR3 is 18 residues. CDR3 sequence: CSASVSGLSGLSTDTQYF. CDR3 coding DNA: TGCAGTGCTAGTGTTAGCGGATTATCGGGACTGAGCACAGATACGCAGTATTTT.

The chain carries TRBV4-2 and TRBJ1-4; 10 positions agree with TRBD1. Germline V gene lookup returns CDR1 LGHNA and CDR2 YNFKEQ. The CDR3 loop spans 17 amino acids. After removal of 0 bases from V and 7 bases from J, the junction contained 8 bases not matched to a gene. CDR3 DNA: TGTGCCAGCAGCCAAGATCCCCGGACAGGGGGGTTTGAAAAACTGTTTTTT. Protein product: CASSQDPRTGGFEKLFF.

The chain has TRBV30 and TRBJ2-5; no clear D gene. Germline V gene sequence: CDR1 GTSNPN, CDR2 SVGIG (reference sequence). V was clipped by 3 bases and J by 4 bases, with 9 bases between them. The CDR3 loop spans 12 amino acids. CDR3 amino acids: CAWSTSGETQYF. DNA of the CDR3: TGTGCCTGGAGCACCTCAGGAGAGACCCAGTACTTC.

CDR3 region: CASKGEVGTDTQYF. Written as DNA, the CDR3 is TGTGCCAGCAAAGGGGAGGTAGGCACAGATACGCAGTATTTT. This rearrangement joins TRBV27 to TRBJ2-3; D is possibly TRBD2 (6 bases). From germline, CDR1 is MNHEY and CDR2 SMNVEV (reference sequence). V lost 7 bases to trimming and J lost 1 base, with 12 bases between them. CDR3 length: 14 residues.

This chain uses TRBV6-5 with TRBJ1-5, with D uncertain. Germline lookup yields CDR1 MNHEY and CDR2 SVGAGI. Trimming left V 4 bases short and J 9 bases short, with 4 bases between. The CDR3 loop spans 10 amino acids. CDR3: CASSSWPQHF. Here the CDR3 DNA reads TGTGCCAGCAGTTCTTGGCCCCAGCATTTT.

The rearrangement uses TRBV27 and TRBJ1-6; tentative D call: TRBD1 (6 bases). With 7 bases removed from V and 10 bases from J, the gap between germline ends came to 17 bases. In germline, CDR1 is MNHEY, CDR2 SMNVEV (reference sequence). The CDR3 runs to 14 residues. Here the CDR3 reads CASTDTGLPSPLHF. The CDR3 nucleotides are TGTGCCAGCACCGATACAGGGTTACCGTCACCCCTCCACTTT.

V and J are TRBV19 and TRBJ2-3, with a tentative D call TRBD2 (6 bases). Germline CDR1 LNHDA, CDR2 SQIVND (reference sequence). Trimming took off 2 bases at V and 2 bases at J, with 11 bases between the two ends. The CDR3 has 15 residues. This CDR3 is CASSIMAGYTDTQYF. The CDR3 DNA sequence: TGTGCCAGTAGTATAATGGCGGGGTACACAGATACGCAGTATTTT.

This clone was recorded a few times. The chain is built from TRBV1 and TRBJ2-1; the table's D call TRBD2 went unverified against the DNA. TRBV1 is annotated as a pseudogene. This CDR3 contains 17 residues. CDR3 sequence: CTSSQANGGSSYNEQFF. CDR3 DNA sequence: TGCACCAGCAGCCAAGCTAACGGGGGGAGCTCCTACAATGAGCAGTTCTTC.

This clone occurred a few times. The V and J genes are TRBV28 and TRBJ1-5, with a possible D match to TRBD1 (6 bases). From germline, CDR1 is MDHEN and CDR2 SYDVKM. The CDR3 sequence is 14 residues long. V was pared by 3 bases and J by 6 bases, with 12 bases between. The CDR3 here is CASSFQTGRQPQHF. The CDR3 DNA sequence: TGTGCCAGCAGTTTCCAGACAGGACGTCAGCCCCAGCATTTT.

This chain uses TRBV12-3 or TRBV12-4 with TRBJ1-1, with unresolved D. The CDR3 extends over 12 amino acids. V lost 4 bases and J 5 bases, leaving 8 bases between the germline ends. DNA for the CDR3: TGTGCCAGCAGTTATGGACTTACTGAAGCTTTCTTT. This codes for CASSYGLTEAFF.

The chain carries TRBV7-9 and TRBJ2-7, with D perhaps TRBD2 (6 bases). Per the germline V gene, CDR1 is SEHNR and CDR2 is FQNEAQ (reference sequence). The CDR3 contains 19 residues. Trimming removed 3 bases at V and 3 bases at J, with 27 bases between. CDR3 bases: TGTGCCAGCAGCTTTGCGCGCGGGGTCCAACAAATACAATACTACGAGCAGTACTTC. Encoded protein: CASSFARGVQQIQYYEQYF.

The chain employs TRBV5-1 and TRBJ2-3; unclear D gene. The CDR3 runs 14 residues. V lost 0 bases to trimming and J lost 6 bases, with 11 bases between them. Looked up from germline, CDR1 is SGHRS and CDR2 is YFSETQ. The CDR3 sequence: CASSLGSTRDTQYF. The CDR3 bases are TGCGCCAGCAGCTTGGGGAGTACCCGGGATACGCAGTATTTT.

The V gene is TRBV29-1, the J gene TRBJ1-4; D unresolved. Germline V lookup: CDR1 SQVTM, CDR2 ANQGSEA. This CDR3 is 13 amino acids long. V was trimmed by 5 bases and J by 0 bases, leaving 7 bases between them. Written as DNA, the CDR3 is TGCAGCGTTAGCGGGGCAACTAATGAAAAACTGTTTTTT. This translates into CSVSGATNEKLFF.

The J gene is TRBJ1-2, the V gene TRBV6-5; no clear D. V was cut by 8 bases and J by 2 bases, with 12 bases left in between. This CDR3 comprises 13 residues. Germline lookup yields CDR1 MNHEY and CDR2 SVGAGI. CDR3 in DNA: TGTGCCAGCCGGTTGGAGTTCAACTATGGCTACACCTTC. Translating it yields CASRLEFNYGYTF.